This T cell receptor beta chain derives from a study of T cells in Graves' hyperthyroidism and ophthalmopathy. This clonotype came up many times. TCR beta CDR3 regions were amplified from RNA transcripts. TCR CDR3 underwent first-round RT-PCR with the HTBI primer set. From the multiplex PCR reads, TCRdb called clonotypes with MiXCR, one entry per CDR3 protein. The table has roughly 500,000 distinct CDR3 sequences, about 46% seen once. Diagnoses used clinical symptoms, serum thyroxine and TRAb, thyroid ultrasound and orbital computed tomography. With 1 base clipped from V and 4 bases from J, the junction kept 2 bases outside the gene matches. The CDR3 contains 14 residues. Germline V gene sequence: CDR1 LGHNA, CDR2 YNFKEQ.

This rearrangement joins TRBV4-2 to TRBJ2-5, with 8 bases that match TRBD1. The sequenced sample consisted of peripheral blood or thyroid tissue (not recorded which). The sequence derives from an adult woman with Graves' disease, either hyperthyroidism or ophthalmopathy (not recorded which). DNA for the CDR3: TGTGCCAGCAGCCAAGCAGGGGGCGGAGAGACCCAGTACTTC. Protein: CASSQAGGGETQYF.